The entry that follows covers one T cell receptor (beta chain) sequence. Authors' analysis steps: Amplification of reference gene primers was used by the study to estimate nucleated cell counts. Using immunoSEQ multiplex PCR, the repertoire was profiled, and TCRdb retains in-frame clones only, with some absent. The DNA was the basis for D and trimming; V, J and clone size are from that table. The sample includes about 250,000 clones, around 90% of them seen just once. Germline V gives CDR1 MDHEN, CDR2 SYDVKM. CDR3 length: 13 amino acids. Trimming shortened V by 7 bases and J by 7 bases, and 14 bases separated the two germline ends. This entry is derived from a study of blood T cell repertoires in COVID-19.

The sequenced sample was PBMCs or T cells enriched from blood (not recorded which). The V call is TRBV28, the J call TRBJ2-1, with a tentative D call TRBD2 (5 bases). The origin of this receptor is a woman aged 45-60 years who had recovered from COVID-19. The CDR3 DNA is TGTGCCAGCATCCTAGGACGAGGGAATGAGCAGTTCTTC. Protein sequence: CASILGRGNEQFF.